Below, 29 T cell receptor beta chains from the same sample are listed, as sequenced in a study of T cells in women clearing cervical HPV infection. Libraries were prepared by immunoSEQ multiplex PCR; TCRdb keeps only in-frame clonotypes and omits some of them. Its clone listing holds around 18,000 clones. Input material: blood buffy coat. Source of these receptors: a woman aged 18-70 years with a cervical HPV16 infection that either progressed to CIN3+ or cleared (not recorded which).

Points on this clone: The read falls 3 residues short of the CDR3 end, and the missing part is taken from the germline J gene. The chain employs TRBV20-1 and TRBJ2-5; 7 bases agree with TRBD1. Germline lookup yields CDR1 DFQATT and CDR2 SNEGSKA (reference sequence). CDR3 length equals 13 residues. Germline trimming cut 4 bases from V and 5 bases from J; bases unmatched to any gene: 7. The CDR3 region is CSANRGIPETQYF. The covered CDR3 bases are TGCAGTGCTAACAGGGGTATTCCGGAGACC.

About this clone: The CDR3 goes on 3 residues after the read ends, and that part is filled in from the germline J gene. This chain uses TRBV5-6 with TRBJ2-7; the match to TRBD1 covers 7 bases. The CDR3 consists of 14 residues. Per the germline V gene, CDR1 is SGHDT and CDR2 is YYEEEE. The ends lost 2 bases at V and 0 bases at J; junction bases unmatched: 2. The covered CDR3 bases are TGTGCCAGCAGCTTCGGGACAGACTCCTACGAG. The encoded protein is CASSFGTDSYE. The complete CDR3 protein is CASSFGTDSYEQYF.

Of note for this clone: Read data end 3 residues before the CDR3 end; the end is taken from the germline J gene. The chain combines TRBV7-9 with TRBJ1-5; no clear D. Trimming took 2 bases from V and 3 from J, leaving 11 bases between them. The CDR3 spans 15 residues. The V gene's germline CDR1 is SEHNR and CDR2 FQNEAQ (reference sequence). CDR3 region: CASSLSEHINQPQHF. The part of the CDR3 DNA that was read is TGTGCCAGCAGCTTATCCGAACATATCAATCAGCCC.

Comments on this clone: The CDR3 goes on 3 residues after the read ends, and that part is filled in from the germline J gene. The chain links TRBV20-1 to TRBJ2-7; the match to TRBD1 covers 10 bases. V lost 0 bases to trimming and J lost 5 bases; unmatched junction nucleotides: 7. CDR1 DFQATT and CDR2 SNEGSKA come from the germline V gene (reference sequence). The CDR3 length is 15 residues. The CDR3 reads CSARDGDRGNHEQYF. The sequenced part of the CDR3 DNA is TGCAGTGCTAGAGATGGGGACAGGGGCAACCACGAG.

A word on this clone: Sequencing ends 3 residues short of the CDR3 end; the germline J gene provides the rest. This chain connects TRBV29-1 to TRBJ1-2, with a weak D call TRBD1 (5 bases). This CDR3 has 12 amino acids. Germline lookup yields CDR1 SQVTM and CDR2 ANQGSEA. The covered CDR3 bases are TGCAGCGCGAGGGGCGGCGCCTACGAC. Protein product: CSARGGAYD. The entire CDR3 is CSARGGAYDYTF.

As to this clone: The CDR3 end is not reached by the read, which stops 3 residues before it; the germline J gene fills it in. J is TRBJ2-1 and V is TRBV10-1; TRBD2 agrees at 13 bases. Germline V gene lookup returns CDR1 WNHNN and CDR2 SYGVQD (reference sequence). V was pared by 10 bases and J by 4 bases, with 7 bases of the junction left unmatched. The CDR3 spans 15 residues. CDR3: CATQKTSGGYNEQFF. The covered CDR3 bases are TGCGCCACCCAGAAGACTAGCGGGGGGTACAATGAG.

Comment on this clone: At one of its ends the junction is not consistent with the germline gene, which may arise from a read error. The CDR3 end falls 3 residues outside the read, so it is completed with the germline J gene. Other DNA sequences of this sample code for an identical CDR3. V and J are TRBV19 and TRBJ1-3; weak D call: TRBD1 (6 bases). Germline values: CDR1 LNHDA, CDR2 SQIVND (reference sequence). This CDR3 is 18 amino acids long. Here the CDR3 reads CASSIGGGRMYSGNTIYF. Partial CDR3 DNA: TGTGCCAGTAGTATTGGGGGGGGGCGGATGTACTCTGGAAACACT.

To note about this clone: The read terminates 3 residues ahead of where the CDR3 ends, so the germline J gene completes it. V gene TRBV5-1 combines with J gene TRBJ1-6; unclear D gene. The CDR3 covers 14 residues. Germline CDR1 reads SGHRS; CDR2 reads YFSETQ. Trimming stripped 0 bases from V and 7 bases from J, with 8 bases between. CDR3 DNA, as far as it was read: TGCGCCAGCAGCTTGGGACAAACCAATTCACCC. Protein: CASSLGQTNSP. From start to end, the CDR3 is CASSLGQTNSPLHF.

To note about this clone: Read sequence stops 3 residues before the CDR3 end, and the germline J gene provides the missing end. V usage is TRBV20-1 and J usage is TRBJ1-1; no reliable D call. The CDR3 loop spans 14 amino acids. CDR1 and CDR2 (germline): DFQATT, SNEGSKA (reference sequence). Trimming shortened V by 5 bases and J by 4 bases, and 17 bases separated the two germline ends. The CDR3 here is CSAHPKEAGTEAFF. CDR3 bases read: TGCAGTGCTCACCCTAAGGAGGCGGGCACTGAA.

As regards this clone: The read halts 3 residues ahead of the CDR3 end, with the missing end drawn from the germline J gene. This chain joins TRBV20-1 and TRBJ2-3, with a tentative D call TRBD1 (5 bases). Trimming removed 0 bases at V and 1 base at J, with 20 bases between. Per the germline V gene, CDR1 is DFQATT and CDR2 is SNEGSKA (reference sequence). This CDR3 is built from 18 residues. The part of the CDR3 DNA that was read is TGCAGTGCTAGAGACCTCTCCCCGAAGGGGCGTCGCACAGATACG. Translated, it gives CSARDLSPKGRRTDT. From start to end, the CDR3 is CSARDLSPKGRRTDTQYF.

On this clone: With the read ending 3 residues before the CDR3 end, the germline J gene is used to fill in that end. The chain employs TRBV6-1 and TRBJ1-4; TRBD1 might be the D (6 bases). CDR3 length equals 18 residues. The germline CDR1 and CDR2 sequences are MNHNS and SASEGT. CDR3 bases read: TGTGCCAGCAGTGAAAGGGGTGAGGGACACGCCTCTAATTCACCA. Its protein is CASSERGEGHASNSP. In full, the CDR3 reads CASSERGEGHASNSPLFF.

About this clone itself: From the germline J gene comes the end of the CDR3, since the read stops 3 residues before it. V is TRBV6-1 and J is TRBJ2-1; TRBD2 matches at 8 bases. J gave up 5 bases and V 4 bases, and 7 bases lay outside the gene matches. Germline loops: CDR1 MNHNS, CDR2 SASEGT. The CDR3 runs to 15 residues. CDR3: CASSANIAGNNEQFF. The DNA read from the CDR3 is TGTGCCAGCAGTGCTAACATAGCGGGGAACAATGAG.

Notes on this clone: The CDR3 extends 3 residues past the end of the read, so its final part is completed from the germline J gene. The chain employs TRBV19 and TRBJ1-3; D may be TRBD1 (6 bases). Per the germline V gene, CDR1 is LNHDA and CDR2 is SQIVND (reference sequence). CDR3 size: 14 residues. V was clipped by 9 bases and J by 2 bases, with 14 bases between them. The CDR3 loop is CASSDRWTGNTIYF. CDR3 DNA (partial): TGTGCCAGCTCAGACAGGTGGACTGGAAACACC.

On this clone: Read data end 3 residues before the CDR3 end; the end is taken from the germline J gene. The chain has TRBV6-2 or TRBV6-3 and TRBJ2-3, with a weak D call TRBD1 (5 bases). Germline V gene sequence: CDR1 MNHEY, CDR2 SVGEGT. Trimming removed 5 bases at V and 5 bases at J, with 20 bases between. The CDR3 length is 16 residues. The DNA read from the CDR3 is TGTGCCAGCAGTGACCAGGGCAGGGTTTTATTAGATACG. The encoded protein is CASSDQGRVLLDT. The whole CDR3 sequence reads CASSDQGRVLLDTQYF.

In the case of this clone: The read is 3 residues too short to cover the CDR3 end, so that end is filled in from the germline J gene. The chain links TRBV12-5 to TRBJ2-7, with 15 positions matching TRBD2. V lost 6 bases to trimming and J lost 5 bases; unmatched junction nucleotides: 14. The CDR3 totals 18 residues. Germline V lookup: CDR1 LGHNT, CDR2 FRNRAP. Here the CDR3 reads CASGPWGLAGGIDHEQYF. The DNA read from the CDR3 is TGTGCTAGTGGCCCATGGGGACTAGCGGGAGGCATAGATCACGAG.

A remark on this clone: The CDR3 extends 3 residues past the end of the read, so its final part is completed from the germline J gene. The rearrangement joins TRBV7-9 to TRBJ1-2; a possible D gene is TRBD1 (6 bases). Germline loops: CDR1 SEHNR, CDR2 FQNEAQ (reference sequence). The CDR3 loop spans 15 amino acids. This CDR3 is CASSLTGHLQGGYTF. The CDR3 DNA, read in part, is TGTGCCAGCAGCTTAACGGGACACCTCCAGGGGGGC.

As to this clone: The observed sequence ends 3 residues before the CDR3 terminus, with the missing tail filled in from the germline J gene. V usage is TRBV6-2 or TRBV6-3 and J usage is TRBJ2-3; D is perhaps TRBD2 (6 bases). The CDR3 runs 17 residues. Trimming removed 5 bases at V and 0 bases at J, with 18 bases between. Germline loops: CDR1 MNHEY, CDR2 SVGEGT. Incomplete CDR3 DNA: TGTGCCAGCAGTCACCCCCGACGGAGGGGTAGCACAGATACG. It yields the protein CASSHPRRRGSTDT. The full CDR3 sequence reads CASSHPRRRGSTDTQYF.

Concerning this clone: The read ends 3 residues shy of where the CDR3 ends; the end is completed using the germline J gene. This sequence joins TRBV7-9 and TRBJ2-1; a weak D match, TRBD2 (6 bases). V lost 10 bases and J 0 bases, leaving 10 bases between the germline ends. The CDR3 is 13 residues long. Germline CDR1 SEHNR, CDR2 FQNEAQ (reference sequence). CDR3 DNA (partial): TGTGCCAACGGGGGAAGCTCCTACAATGAG. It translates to CANGGSSYNE. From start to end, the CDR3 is CANGGSSYNEQFF.

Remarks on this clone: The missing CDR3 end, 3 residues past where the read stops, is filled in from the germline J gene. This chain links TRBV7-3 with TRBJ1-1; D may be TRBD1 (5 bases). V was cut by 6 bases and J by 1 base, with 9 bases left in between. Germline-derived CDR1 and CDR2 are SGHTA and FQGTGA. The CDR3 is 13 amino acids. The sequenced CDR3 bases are TGTGCCAGCAGTTCAGGGAGGAACACTGAA. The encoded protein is CASSSGRNTE. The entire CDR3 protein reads CASSSGRNTEAFF.

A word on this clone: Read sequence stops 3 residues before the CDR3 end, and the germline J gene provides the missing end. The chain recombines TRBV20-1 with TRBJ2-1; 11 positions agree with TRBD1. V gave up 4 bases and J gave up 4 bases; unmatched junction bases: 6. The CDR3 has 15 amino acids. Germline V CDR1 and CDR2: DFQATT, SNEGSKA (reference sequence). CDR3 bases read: TGCAGTGCTATACCCCGGGACAGGGGGTACAATGAG. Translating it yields CSAIPRDRGYNE. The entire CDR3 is CSAIPRDRGYNEQFF.

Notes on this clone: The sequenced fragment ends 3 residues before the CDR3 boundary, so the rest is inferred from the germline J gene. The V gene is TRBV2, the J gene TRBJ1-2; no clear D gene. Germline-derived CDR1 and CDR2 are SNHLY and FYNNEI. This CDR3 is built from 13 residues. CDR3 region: CASRTSPPNDYTF. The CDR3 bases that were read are TGTGCCAGCAGGACTAGCCCGCCGAACGAC.

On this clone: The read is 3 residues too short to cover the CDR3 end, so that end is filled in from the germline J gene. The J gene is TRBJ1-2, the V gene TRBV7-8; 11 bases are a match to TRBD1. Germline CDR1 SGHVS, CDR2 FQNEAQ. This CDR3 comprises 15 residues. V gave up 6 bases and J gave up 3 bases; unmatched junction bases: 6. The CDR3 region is CASSLGQGGDYGYTF. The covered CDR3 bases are TGTGCCAGCAGTCTGGGACAGGGGGGGGACTATGGC.

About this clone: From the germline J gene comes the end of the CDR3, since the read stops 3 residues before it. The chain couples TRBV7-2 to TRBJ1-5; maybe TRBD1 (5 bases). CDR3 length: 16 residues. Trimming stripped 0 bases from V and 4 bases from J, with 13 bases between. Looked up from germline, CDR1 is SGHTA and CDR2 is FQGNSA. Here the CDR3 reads CASSLATGNDNQPQHF. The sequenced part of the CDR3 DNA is TGTGCCAGCAGCTTAGCTACAGGTAACGATAATCAGCCC.

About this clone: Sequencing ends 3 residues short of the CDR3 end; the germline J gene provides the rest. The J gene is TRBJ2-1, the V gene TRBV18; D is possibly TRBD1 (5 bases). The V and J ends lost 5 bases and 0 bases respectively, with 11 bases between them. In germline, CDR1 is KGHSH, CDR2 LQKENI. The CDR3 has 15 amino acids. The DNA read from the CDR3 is TGTGCCAGCTCAACCCAGGGATTCTCCTACAATGAG. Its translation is CASSTQGFSYNE. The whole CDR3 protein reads CASSTQGFSYNEQFF.

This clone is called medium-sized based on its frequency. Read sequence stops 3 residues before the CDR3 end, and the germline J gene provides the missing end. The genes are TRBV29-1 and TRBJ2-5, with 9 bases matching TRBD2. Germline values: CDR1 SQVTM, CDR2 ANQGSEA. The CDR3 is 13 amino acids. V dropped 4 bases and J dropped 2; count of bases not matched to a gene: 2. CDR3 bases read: TGCAGCGTTGCGCGGGGGGGTCAAGAGACC. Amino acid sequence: CSVARGGQET. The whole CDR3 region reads CSVARGGQETQYF.

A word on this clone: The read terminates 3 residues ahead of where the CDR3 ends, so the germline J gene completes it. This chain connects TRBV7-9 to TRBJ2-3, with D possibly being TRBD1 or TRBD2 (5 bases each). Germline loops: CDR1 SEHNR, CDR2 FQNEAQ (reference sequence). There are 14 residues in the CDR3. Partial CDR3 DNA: TGTGCCAGCAGCCGAAATGAGGGGTGGGAGACG. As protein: CASSRNEGWET. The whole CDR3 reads CASSRNEGWETQYF. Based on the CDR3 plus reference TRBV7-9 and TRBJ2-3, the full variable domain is DTGVSQNPRHKITKRGQNVTFRCDPISEHNRLYWYRQTLGQGPEFLTYFQNEAQLEKSRLLSDRFSAERPKGSFSTLEIQRTEQGDSAMYLCASSRNEGWETQYFGPGTRLTVL.

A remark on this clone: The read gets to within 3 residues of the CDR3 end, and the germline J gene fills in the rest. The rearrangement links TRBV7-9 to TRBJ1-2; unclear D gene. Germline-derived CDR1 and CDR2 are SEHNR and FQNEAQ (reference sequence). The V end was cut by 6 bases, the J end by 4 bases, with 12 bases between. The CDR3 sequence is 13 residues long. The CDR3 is CASSPAAGYGYTF. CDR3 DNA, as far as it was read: TGTGCCAGCAGTCCAGCGGCGGGCTATGGC.

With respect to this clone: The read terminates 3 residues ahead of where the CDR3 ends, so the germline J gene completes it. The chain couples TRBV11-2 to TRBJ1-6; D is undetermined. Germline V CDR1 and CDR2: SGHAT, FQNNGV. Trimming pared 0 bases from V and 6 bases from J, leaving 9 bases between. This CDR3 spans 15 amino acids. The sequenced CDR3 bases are TGTGCCAGCAGCTTAGAAGAGACTCTTAATTCACCC. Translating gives CASSLEETLNSP. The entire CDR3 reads CASSLEETLNSPLHF.

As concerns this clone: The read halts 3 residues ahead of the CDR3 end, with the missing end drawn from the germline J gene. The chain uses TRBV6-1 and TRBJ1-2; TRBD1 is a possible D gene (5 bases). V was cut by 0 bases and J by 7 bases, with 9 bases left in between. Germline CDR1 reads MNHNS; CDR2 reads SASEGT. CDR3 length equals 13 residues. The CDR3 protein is CASSEARGSGYTF. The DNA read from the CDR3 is TGTGCCAGCAGTGAAGCGCGGGGGAGTGGC.